This TCR beta chain emerged from a study of T cell repertoires in cytomegalovirus infection. Regarding the study as a whole: HLA-C-restricted CMV clonotypes gave the most frequent clonotype in two of eight donors.

Per the germline V gene, CDR1 is SEHNR and CDR2 is FQNEAQ (reference sequence). The CDR3 length is 11 residues. TCRdb re-called the reads with MiXCR, one entry per CDR3 protein. The sample lists about 900,000 distinct CDR3 sequences; under 40% were seen once. This clonotype was detected a few times. Its antigen is not known. Mismatch with germline at one junction end may stem from a read error. The receptor's source is a human donor in good health (CMV status not recorded). Some clones in this sample may be carry-over from other donors' samples. The genes are TRBV7-9 and TRBJ1-1, with D tentatively TRBD1 (6 bases). This sample comprised cultured CD8+ T cells from PBMCs, obtained from culture after CMV antigen stimulation. CDR3 in DNA: TGTGCCAGCAGCTTCGTAAAAGGACAGATGTTT. As protein: CASSFVKGQMF.